One and the same sample provided the 27 T cell receptor beta chains below, sequenced in a study of blood T cells in healthy people across ages. Together with a sample-barcoded 5' primer, a J-beta primer mix was included in a second PCR lasting roughly 6 to 12 cycles. TCRdb reprocessed the 5' RACE reads with MiXCR, giving one entry per CDR3 protein. The profile covers around 1.5 million distinct CDR3 sequences, with 30% to 35% appearing a single time and about 10% taken by the ten largest. The specimen was blood. Receptor source: a woman aged 25-40 years in good health.

This clonotype occurred once. The V gene is TRBV29-1, the J gene TRBJ2-5, with 9 nucleotides matching TRBD1. The CDR3 loop spans 15 amino acids. Germline CDR1 is SQVTM and CDR2 is ANQGSEA. V was clipped by 7 bases and J by 13 bases; unmatched bases: 22. In DNA, the CDR3 is TGCAGCGCTTACACCGGGACAGGGAAGGACTTCGAGCGGTACTTC. Translated, it gives CSAYTGTGKDFERYF.

This clonotype has a handful of counts. The rearrangement uses TRBV4-2 and TRBJ1-4; a possible D gene is TRBD1 (6 bases). The V gene's germline CDR1 is LGHNA and CDR2 YNFKEQ. The length of the CDR3 is 16 residues. The V end lost 0 bases, the J end lost 4 bases, and 12 bases lay between the germline ends. The CDR3 sequence is CASSQEWDKINEKLFF. In DNA form, the CDR3 reads TGTGCCAGCAGCCAAGAATGGGACAAAATTAATGAAAAACTGTTTTTT.

This clonotype appeared a few times. This chain's CDR3 is CASSLAQGREWYNEQFF. Written as DNA, the CDR3 is TGCGCCAGCAGCTTGGCCCAAGGGCGGGAGTGGTACAATGAGCAGTTCTTC. This chain links TRBV5-1 with TRBJ2-1, with 7 bases aligning to TRBD2. Germline loops: CDR1 SGHRS, CDR2 YFSETQ. V was pared by 0 bases and J by 4 bases, with 10 bases of the junction left unmatched. The CDR3 loop spans 17 amino acids.

V gene TRBV27 combines with J gene TRBJ2-2; a possible D gene is TRBD2 (5 bases). The germline V gene encodes CDR1 MNHEY and CDR2 SMNVEV (reference sequence). CDR3 length: 12 residues. The V gene lost 6 bases and the J gene lost 4 bases, with 6 bases spanning the gap. The CDR3 bases are TGTGCCAGCAGGGAGGCCACCGGGGAGCTGTTTTTT. Translated, it gives CASREATGELFF.

This clonotype was found a few times. The V gene is TRBV20-1, the J gene TRBJ2-7; D is undetermined. This CDR3 comprises 13 residues. Germline values: CDR1 DFQATT, CDR2 SNEGSKA (reference sequence). The CDR3 region is CSRSGRAVDEQYF. The DNA for the CDR3 is TGCAGCCGCTCGGGCCGGGCTGTCGACGAGCAGTACTTC.

V and J are TRBV18 and TRBJ1-1, with TRBD1 matching 7 bases. J was trimmed by 4 bases and V by 8 bases; bases with no gene match: 10. Germline CDR1 reads KGHSH; CDR2 reads LQKENI. The length of the CDR3 is 14 residues. The CDR3 nucleotides are TGTGCCAGCACCCGACAGGGCATGAGCACTGAAGCTTTCTTT. Its translation: CASTRQGMSTEAFF.

This clonotype has ten or more counts. The CDR3 spells CAISPGGVQFF. The CDR3, as DNA: TGTGCCATCAGTCCGGGGGGGGTGCAGTTCTTC. The J gene is TRBJ2-1, the V gene TRBV10-3; TRBD2 aligns across 8 bases. Germline V gene sequence: CDR1 ENHRY, CDR2 SYGVKD. V lost 5 bases to trimming and J lost 12 bases; unmatched junction nucleotides: 3. This CDR3 region has 11 residues.

The chain combines TRBV4-1 with TRBJ2-7; D may match TRBD1 or TRBD2 (6 bases each). The CDR3 has 15 amino acids. From germline, CDR1 is MGHRA and CDR2 YSYEKL. Trimming removed 3 bases at V and 3 bases at J, with 15 bases between. This chain's CDR3 is CASSQLPEGGYEQYF. CDR3 DNA: TGCGCCAGCAGCCAGTTACCGGAGGGGGGCTACGAGCAGTACTTC.

The V gene is TRBV20-1, the J gene TRBJ2-1, with TRBD1 matching 7 bases. Trimming removed 6 bases from V and 4 bases from J; junction bases left unmatched: 9. Germline values: CDR1 DFQATT, CDR2 SNEGSKA (reference sequence). CDR3 length: 14 amino acids. CDR3 coding DNA: TGCAGTGCGTACAGGGGATTGGATTACAATGAGCAGTTCTTC. This encodes CSAYRGLDYNEQFF.

V gene TRBV4-1 combines with J gene TRBJ1-2; 7 positions agree with TRBD1. Germline values: CDR1 MGHRA, CDR2 YSYEKL. CDR3 length equals 13 residues. With 7 bases clipped from V and 4 bases from J, the junction kept 6 bases outside the gene matches. The CDR3 coding sequence is TGCGCCAGCACAGGGGGGCCTGGCTATGGCTACACCTTC. It specifies CASTGGPGYGYTF.

The chain couples TRBV20-1 to TRBJ1-5, with 8 bases fitting TRBD1. The germline gives CDR1 DFQATT, CDR2 SNEGSKA (reference sequence). With 4 bases clipped from V and 0 bases from J, the junction kept 5 bases outside the gene matches. This CDR3 has 15 residues. The CDR3 reads CSANRGEYSNQPQHF. The CDR3 region has the DNA TGCAGTGCTAACAGGGGGGAATATAGCAATCAGCCCCAGCATTTT.

The chain couples TRBV12-3 or TRBV12-4 to TRBJ2-3; D might be TRBD2 (6 bases). Trimming shortened V by 3 bases and J by 3 bases, and 10 bases separated the two germline ends. The CDR3 sequence is 14 residues long. As DNA, the CDR3 is TGTGCCAGCAGTTTCTTCCGGGAGACAGATACGCAGTATTTT. Its protein product is CASSFFRETDTQYF.

J is TRBJ2-1 and V is TRBV27; TRBD2 matches 9 bases. Germline loops: CDR1 MNHEY, CDR2 SMNVEV (reference sequence). The CDR3 runs 17 residues. V was clipped by 7 bases and J by 5 bases; unmatched bases: 15. In nucleotides, the CDR3 is TGTGCCAGCACCGCCGGGGCCAGCGGGGGGATTCACAATGAGCAGTTCTTC. Translating it yields CASTAGASGGIHNEQFF.

This chain uses TRBV12-3 or TRBV12-4 with TRBJ2-2; 8 positions match TRBD1. This CDR3 region has 15 residues. V was clipped by 2 bases and J by 6 bases; unmatched bases: 5. The CDR3 coding sequence is TGTGCCAGCAGTTTAATCGGACAGGGCCCCGGGGAGCTGTTTTTT. Protein: CASSLIGQGPGELFF.

This clonotype was observed a few times. The chain combines TRBV7-9 with TRBJ2-3, with TRBD2 identical over 9 bases. CDR1 is SEHNR and CDR2 is FQNEAQ in the germline V gene (reference sequence). J lost 0 bases, V lost 4 bases, and 11 bases had no gene match. The CDR3 covers 18 residues. The CDR3, as DNA: TGTGCCAGCAGCTCAGGGACGACTAGCGGTGCTAGCACAGATACGCAGTATTTT. It is translated as CASSSGTTSGASTDTQYF.

This clonotype was observed a few times. The CDR3 DNA reads as TGTGCCAGCAGACCGGGACTAGCGGAATCCTACGAGCAGTACTTC. Protein sequence: CASRPGLAESYEQYF. V usage is TRBV27 and J usage is TRBJ2-7; 11 bases are a match to TRBD2. The ends lost 6 bases at V and 1 base at J; junction bases unmatched: 5. The CDR3 runs 15 residues. Per the germline V gene, CDR1 is MNHEY and CDR2 is SMNVEV (reference sequence).

V is TRBV7-2 and J is TRBJ2-1, with 10 nucleotides matching TRBD2. CDR1 and CDR2 (germline): SGHTA, FQGNSA. The trim removed 3 bases at V and 3 bases at J, leaving 2 bases unmatched. The CDR3 loop spans 15 amino acids. The CDR3 DNA is TGTGCCAGCAGCTTCGCTAGCGGGAGCTACAATGAGCAGTTCTTC. This encodes CASSFASGSYNEQFF. Full variable domain (outside the CDR3, taken from reference TRBV7-2 and TRBJ2-1): GAGVSQSPSNKVTEKGKDVELRCDPISGHTALYWYRQSLGQGLEFLIYFQGNSAPDKSGLPSDRFSAERTGGSVSTLTIQRTQQEDSAVYLCASSFASGSYNEQFFGPGTRLTVL.

The genes are TRBV27 and TRBJ2-1; 15 nucleotides match TRBD2. The V and J ends lost 3 bases and 7 bases, in that order; junction bases with no gene match: 1. Looked up from germline, CDR1 is MNHEY and CDR2 is SMNVEV (reference sequence). The CDR3 contains 15 residues. The CDR3 nucleotides read TGTGCCAGCAGTTTTGGGACTAGCGGGAGGAATGAGCAGTTCTTC. This encodes CASSFGTSGRNEQFF.

This clonotype has just a few counts. The V and J genes are TRBV20-1 and TRBJ2-1, with 11 bases fitting TRBD2. CDR3 length: 16 amino acids. CDR1 and CDR2 from the germline V gene are DFQATT and SNEGSKA (reference sequence). V lost 3 bases to trimming and J lost 5 bases; unmatched junction nucleotides: 9. CDR3 amino acids: CSASPASGGIHNEQFF. CDR3 coding DNA: TGCAGTGCTAGCCCCGCTAGCGGGGGGATCCACAATGAGCAGTTCTTC.

This chain connects TRBV29-1 to TRBJ2-4; 7 positions agree with TRBD1. Gene TRBJ2-7 matches the end of the DNA better, so the J call may be wrong. The length of the CDR3 is 13 residues. The V gene's germline CDR1 is SQVTM and CDR2 ANQGSEA. The CDR3 is CSVETGDRYEQYF. Here the CDR3 DNA reads TGCAGCGTCGAAACAGGGGATCGCTACGAGCAGTACTTC.

Comment on this clonotype: A much larger clone lies one base from this, so it may be a read error. J is TRBJ2-7 and V is TRBV4-1, with D perhaps matching TRBD1 (6 bases). Germline loops: CDR1 MGHRA, CDR2 YSYEKL. The CDR3 spans 15 residues. Trimming took 4 bases from V and 0 from J, leaving 13 bases between them. The CDR3 is CASSRATGSSYEQYF. CDR3 coding DNA: TGCGCCAGCAGCCGAGCGACAGGAAGCTCCTACGAGCAGTACTTC.

The chain uses TRBV4-2 and TRBJ1-2; TRBD1 aligns across 9 bases. Germline loops: CDR1 LGHNA, CDR2 YNFKEQ. The CDR3 loop spans 15 amino acids. The V and J ends lost 5 bases and 4 bases, in that order; junction bases with no gene match: 8. This chain's CDR3 is CASSGRDREAYGYTF. In DNA, the CDR3 is TGTGCCAGCAGCGGCCGGGACAGGGAGGCCTATGGCTACACCTTC.

This clonotype appeared many times. The chain has TRBV6-6 and TRBJ2-3, with D possibly being TRBD1 or TRBD2 (6 bases each). The length of the CDR3 is 15 residues. From germline, CDR1 is MNHNY and CDR2 SVGAGI (reference sequence). Between the trimmed V and J ends, which lost 5 bases and 1 base, there was a span of 13 bases. The CDR3 loop reads CASSLTRGGTDTQYF. In DNA, the CDR3 is TGTGCCAGCAGTCTGACTAGGGGGGGCACAGATACGCAGTATTTT.

This clonotype was counted many times. This rearrangement joins TRBV12-3 or TRBV12-4 to TRBJ2-7; D gene uncertain. V lost 6 bases and J lost 1, with 10 bases in between. This CDR3 contains 13 residues. CDR3 loop: CASSFKGSYEQYF. The CDR3 DNA reads TGTGCCAGCAGCTTCAAGGGATCCTACGAGCAGTACTTC.

The chain carries TRBV15 and TRBJ2-1, with D perhaps matching TRBD1 or TRBD2 (5 bases each). The germline gives CDR1 LNHNV, CDR2 YYDKDF (reference sequence). Trimming took off 3 bases at V and 6 bases at J, with 15 bases between the two ends. This CDR3 is built from 15 residues. CDR3: CATSSWLGAGNEQFF. The CDR3 DNA follows: TGTGCCACCAGCAGTTGGCTCGGGGCCGGCAATGAGCAGTTCTTC.

This clonotype was seen more than once but under ten times. This chain links TRBV3-1 with TRBJ2-1; possibly TRBD2 for D (5 bases). This CDR3 spans 18 amino acids. From germline, CDR1 is LGHDT and CDR2 YNNKEL (reference sequence). V lost 4 bases and J 1 base, leaving 20 bases between the germline ends. CDR3 region: CASSPYTSQTRSYNEQFF. CDR3 DNA sequence: TGTGCCAGCAGCCCCTATACTAGTCAGACCCGGTCCTACAATGAGCAGTTCTTC.

This chain uses TRBV7-6 with TRBJ2-1; TRBD2 aligns across 7 bases. The J segment lost 9 bases and the V segment lost 4 bases, leaving 6 bases of the junction unmatched. This CDR3 contains 13 residues. The germline gives CDR1 SGHVS, CDR2 FNYEAQ. This CDR3 is CASSSSGAGEQFF. The CDR3, as DNA: TGTGCCAGCAGCTCAAGCGGGGCCGGTGAGCAGTTCTTC. Drawing the rest from reference TRBV7-6 and TRBJ2-1, the complete variable domain is GAGVSQSPRYKVTKRGQDVALRCDPISGHVSLYWYRQALGQGPEFLTYFNYEAQQDKSGLPNDRFSAERPEGSISTLTIQRTEQRDSAMYRCASSSSGAGEQFFGPGTRLTVL.